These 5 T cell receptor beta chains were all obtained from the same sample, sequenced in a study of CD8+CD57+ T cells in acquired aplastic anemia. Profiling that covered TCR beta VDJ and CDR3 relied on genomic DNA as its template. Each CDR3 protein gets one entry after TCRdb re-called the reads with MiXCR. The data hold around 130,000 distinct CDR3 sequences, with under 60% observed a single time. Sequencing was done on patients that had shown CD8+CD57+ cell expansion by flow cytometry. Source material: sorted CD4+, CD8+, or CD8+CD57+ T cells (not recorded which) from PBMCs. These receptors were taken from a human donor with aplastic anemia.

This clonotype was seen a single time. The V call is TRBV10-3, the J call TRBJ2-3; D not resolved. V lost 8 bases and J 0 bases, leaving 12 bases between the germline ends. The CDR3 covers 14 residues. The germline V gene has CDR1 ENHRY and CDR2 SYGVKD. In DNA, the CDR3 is TGTGCCATCGCCAGCGAGGACAGCACAGATACGCAGTATTTT. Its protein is CAIASEDSTDTQYF.

CDR3 coding DNA: TGCGCCAGCAGCCGAGGGACAGGGGTCGGCACTGAAGCTTTCTTT. Its protein product is CASSRGTGVGTEAFF. V gene TRBV5-1 combines with J gene TRBJ1-1; 10 bases are shared with TRBD1. CDR1 is SGHRS, CDR2 YFSETQ, per germline. V lost 4 bases and J lost 4; bases outside the gene matches: 7. The CDR3 contains 15 residues.

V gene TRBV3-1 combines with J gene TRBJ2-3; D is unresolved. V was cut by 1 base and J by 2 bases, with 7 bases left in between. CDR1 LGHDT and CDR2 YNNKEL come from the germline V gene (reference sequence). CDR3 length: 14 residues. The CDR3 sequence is CASSQGFDTDTQYF. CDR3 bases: TGTGCCAGCAGCCAAGGGTTTGACACAGATACGCAGTATTTT.

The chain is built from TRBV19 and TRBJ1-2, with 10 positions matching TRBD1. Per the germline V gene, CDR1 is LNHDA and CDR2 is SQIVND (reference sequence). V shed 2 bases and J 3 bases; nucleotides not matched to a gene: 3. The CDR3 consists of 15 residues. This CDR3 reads CASSITGTGDYGYTF. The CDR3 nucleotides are TGTGCCAGTAGTATAACCGGGACAGGGGACTATGGCTACACCTTC.

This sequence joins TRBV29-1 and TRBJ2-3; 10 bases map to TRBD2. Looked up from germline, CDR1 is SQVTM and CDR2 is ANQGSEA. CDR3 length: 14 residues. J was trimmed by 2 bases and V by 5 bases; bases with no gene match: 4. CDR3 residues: CSVPLAGVTDTQYF. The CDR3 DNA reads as TGCAGCGTTCCCCTAGCGGGAGTCACAGATACGCAGTATTTT.